These T cell receptor beta chains were read from a single sample in a study of T cells of healthy individuals. TCRdb ran MiXCR on the 5' RACE reads and lists one entry per CDR3 protein. The profile shows 65,000 to 90,000 distinct CDR3 sequences, approximately 5.4% of them singletons. Every receptor here comes from a female donor in good health. Each CDR3 is given with its conserved first and last residue. The D gene is left open where the match is weak. Size tells how often a clone was seen (once, few, many) or the class of an expanded clone, and some rows leave it out.

D gene	clone size	J gene	V gene	CDR3 DNA	CDR3 protein
-	many	TRBJ1-3	TRBV18	TGTGCCAGCTCACGTCGCGACAGCCCGGGCGCGGGGTCTGGAAACACCATATATTTT	CASSRRDSPGAGSGNTIYF
TRBD1	many	TRBJ2-1	TRBV18	TGTGCCAGCTCACCAAGGACAGGGGACTATGAGCAGTTCTTC	CASSPRTGDYEQFF
-	-	TRBJ1-2	TRBV11-2	TGTGCCAGCAGCAGTATCAGGGATTTGGGCTACACCTTC	CASSSIRDLGYTF
TRBD1	-	TRBJ2-7	TRBV6-6	TGTGCCAGCAGTTACTCGAGGCGGACAGGGGCCCTAACCTACGAGCAGTACTTC	CASSYSRRTGALTYEQYF
TRBD2	many	TRBJ2-7	TRBV10-3	TGTGCCATCAGTGAGCTTGGGACTAGTAATCACGAGCAGTACTTC	CAISELGTSNHEQYF
-	-	TRBJ2-7	TRBV9	TGTGCCAGCAGCGCCGATGACGAGGGACCTACCTACGAGCAGTACTTC	CASSADDEGPTYEQYF
-	many	TRBJ1-5	TRBV7-2	TGTGCCAGCAGCTTGGACACCCTCCCCCAGCATTTT	CASSLDTLPQHF
-	-	TRBJ1-1	TRBV5-1	TGCGCCAGCAGCTTGAGACAGGCGAACACTGAAGCTTTCTTT	CASSLRQANTEAFF
-	many	TRBJ2-1	TRBV7-8	TGTGCCAGCAGCTCCACGACTAATCCAAACATCTTC	CASSSTTNPNIF
-	-	TRBJ1-4	TRBV2	TGTGCCAGCAGTGAAGCCGACGCTAATGAAAAACTGTTTTTT	CASSEADANEKLFF
-	-	TRBJ2-3	TRBV28	TGTGCCAGCAGTTTTAGCGTAGGCACAGATACGCAGTATTTT	CASSFSVGTDTQYF
-	many	TRBJ2-2	TRBV7-9	TGTGCCAGCAGCTTATCTTTCCCCGGGGAGCTGTTTTTT	CASSLSFPGELFF
-	few	TRBJ2-5	TRBV29-1	TGCAGCGTCGGACGGGAAGAGACCCAGTACTTC	CSVGREETQYF
-	few	TRBJ1-3	TRBV27	TGTGCCAGCAGTAGGTACTCTGGAAACACCATATATTTT	CASSRYSGNTIYF
-	few	TRBJ2-3	TRBV7-9	TGTGCCAGCAGCTTGTTACAAGATACGCAGTATTTT	CASSLLQDTQYF
TRBD1	-	TRBJ1-4	TRBV5-4	TGTGCCAGCAGCAGGACAGGGGGCGGTGAAAAACTGTTTTTT	CASSRTGGGEKLFF
TRBD1	-	TRBJ2-7	TRBV30	TGTGCCTGGAGCTCGGTCCGAACGAGGGGGCGCGTCTACGAGCAGTACTTC	CAWSSVRTRGRVYEQYF
TRBD1	many	TRBJ2-7	TRBV10-3	TGTGCCATCAGTGGTACAGGGGGCCGATCCTACGAGCAGTACTTC	CAISGTGGRSYEQYF
-	many	TRBJ2-5	TRBV20-1	TGCAGTGCTCACCGGGCCTCCCAAGAGACCCAGTACTTC	CSAHRASQETQYF
TRBD2	many	TRBJ2-3	TRBV24-1	TGTGCCACCAGTGATAGCGGGAGGGCCGATACGCAGTATTTT	CATSDSGRADTQYF
-	many	TRBJ1-5	TRBV5-6	TGTGCCAGCAGCCCGTCGACAGGAGGACAGCCCCAGCATTTT	CASSPSTGGQPQHF
-	-	TRBJ2-1	TRBV7-7	TGTGCTAGCAGCTTAGGGCCCCCGTTCATCAATGAGCAGTTCTTC	CASSLGPPFINEQFF
-	many	TRBJ2-7	TRBV6-2/TRBV6-3	TGTGCCAGCAGTTACAGGACTTACGAGCAGTACTTC	CASSYRTYEQYF
TRBD1	-	TRBJ2-2	TRBV6-6	TGTGCCAGCAGTTACTCGATAGGGGGCCACACCGGGGAGCTGTTTTTT	CASSYSIGGHTGELFF
TRBD1	few	TRBJ1-2	TRBV30	TGTGCCTGGAGTGGCACACTCCCGGGACAGGGGGCCGATGGCTACACCTTC	CAWSGTLPGQGADGYTF